Shown below are 4 T cell receptor beta chains from a single sample sequenced in a study of T-cell memory formation after mild COVID-19. One entry per CDR3 protein, called by TCRdb with MiXCR from the 5' RACE reads. The sample lists some 320,000 distinct CDR3 sequences, 15% occurring once. Sequencing was done on a sample of PBMCs or a T cell subset sorted from them (not recorded which). The receptors were gathered from a man aged 18 to 29 who had mild COVID-19 (a few samples of this study predate the infection). Cell type and time point are not known.

The chain joins TRBV4-3 to TRBJ2-3; 8 nucleotides align to TRBD1. With V trimmed by 1 base and J by 0 bases, 0 bases remained unmatched. CDR1 is LGHNA and CDR2 is YSLEER in the germline V gene. The CDR3 is 15 amino acids. CDR3 region: CASSQGDRSTDTQYF. The CDR3 DNA follows: TGCGCCAGCAGCCAAGGGGACAGGAGCACAGATACGCAGTATTTT.

This clonotype turned up a few times. The chain combines TRBV28 with TRBJ2-4; no definite D call. The CDR3 loop spans 15 amino acids. V dropped 6 bases and J dropped 5 bases, with 17 bases sitting between them. Germline-derived CDR1 and CDR2 are MDHEN and SYDVKM. The CDR3: CASRLSLEKQNIQYF. In DNA, the CDR3 is TGTGCCAGCAGACTTTCTCTCGAGAAACAAAACATTCAGTACTTC.

The chain links TRBV5-1 to TRBJ1-1, with D hard to call. V shed 0 bases and J shed 1 base, with 7 bases lying between them. CDR3 length: 14 amino acids. In germline, CDR1 is SGHRS, CDR2 YFSETQ. CDR3 amino acids: CASSLGVRNTEAFF. The CDR3 DNA reads as TGCGCCAGCAGCTTGGGGGTCAGGAACACTGAAGCTTTCTTT.

This clonotype was seen repeatedly, ten times or more. The chain uses TRBV2 and TRBJ2-3, with TRBD2 as a possible D gene (6 bases). V was trimmed by 0 bases and J by 1 base, leaving 8 bases between them. Germline V gene lookup returns CDR1 SNHLY and CDR2 FYNNEI. The CDR3 loop spans 15 amino acids. The CDR3 nucleotides are TGTGCCAGCAGTGAAGCATGGGGGGGCACAGATACGCAGTATTTT. Its translation is CASSEAWGGTDTQYF.